The rows below give T cell receptor beta chains drawn from one sample of a study of cytomegalovirus exposure and HLA in healthy donors. Method: immunoSEQ multiplex PCR; TCRdb's copy keeps in-frame clones and lacks some. The top ten hold over 15% of the sample, which has about 70,000 clones, 60% to 80% seen once. Sequencing was performed on PBMCs. The receptor set was obtained from a man in his forties in good health and CMV-seropositive. Both conserved end residues are trimmed from each CDR3. Not every row has a clone size; where given, it reads once, few, many or a size class.

j_gene,v_gene,abundance,CDR3aa
TRBJ1-6,TRBV5-6,NA,ASSPGTGVRSLH
TRBJ1-3,TRBV21-1,once,ASSISGAGGGNTIY
TRBJ2-2,TRBV11-1,NA,ASSGRTGGLNTGELF
TRBJ1-1,TRBV4-1,NA,ASSQEGRGSWAF
TRBJ2-7,TRBV28,NA,ASSLLAGGAATYEQY
TRBJ2-1,TRBV30,NA,AWGLAGGLNEQF
TRBJ2-1,TRBV7-9,NA,ASSFSQYEQF
TRBJ1-1,TRBV6-4,NA,ASSDSMGMNTEAF
TRBJ2-7,TRBV5-1,NA,ASSLRSSYEQY
TRBJ2-5,TRBV19,once,ASSATQDRGKTQY
TRBJ2-7,TRBV19,NA,ASSLGQATIYEQY
TRBJ1-2,TRBV30,NA,AWGQGYGYT
TRBJ2-7,TRBV4-1,NA,ASSSRPGLDYEQY
TRBJ2-3,TRBV6-6,NA,ASSYEAVGTQY
TRBJ1-3,TRBV7-6,NA,ASSFTGSGNTIY
TRBJ2-1,TRBV11-2,NA,ASSPHNGLAGVSNEQF
TRBJ1-2,TRBV5-6,NA,ASSFGQGGYGYT
TRBJ2-5,TRBV13,NA,ASSDTRLYQETQY
TRBJ1-2,TRBV9,NA,ASSVTQDNLGYT
TRBJ2-7,TRBV6-5,NA,ASSASNSYEQY
TRBJ2-5,TRBV19,few,ACGPGPETQY
TRBJ1-1,TRBV29-1,NA,SVKTGEGNTEAF
TRBJ2-7,TRBV6-1,few,ASTDASGGAWEQY
TRBJ1-3,TRBV7-2,few,ASSLGGSGNTIY
TRBJ2-5,TRBV10-2,once,ASRIGGAETQY
TRBJ2-1,TRBV27,medium-sized,ASSGGPGNEQF
TRBJ1-6,TRBV28,NA,ASRMTGTRRTNSPLH
TRBJ2-1,TRBV2,NA,ASRRTGVGGEQF
TRBJ2-5,TRBV9,NA,ASSAGLGVQETQY
TRBJ2-4,TRBV19,few,ASKHKGGSNNIQY
TRBJ1-1,TRBV19,NA,ASSIGLGVNTEAF
TRBJ2-5,TRBV7-8,NA,ASSLGGQETQY
TRBJ2-7,TRBV4-2,NA,ASSRERDSREEY
TRBJ2-7,TRBV19,few,ASSQPGTDYEQY
TRBJ2-2,TRBV6-1,few,ASRYGLAGNGELF
TRBJ2-1,TRBV6-5,NA,ASLGGGAEF
TRBJ1-1,TRBV15,NA,ATSRGTSFEAF
TRBJ1-2,TRBV6-6,once,ASSKYTGEFGYT
TRBJ2-7,TRBV11-2,once,ASSPLRFPF
TRBJ2-1,TRBV4-3,NA,ASSNPRTSGWELDEQF
TRBJ2-3,TRBV6-5,once,ASSFHGTRDDTQY
TRBJ1-1,TRBV7-2,NA,ASSPRMGTGVGTEAF
TRBJ1-5,TRBV4-2,NA,ASSQDLPDQPQH
TRBJ1-3,TRBV4-1,NA,ASSQDPGYGNTIY
TRBJ2-2,TRBV5-1,NA,ASSQGQPGELF
TRBJ2-4,TRBV11-3,NA,ASSFRGQSLAKNIQY
TRBJ1-2,TRBV27,NA,ASSLSPDRAYYGYT
TRBJ2-1,TRBV10-3,NA,ASSYSTSAGNEQF
TRBJ2-7,TRBV7-2,NA,ASSSQTGPYEQY
TRBJ1-2,TRBV9,NA,ASSVGPSTGRAGGYT
TRBJ1-2,TRBV29-1,NA,SVEGGTGIYGYT
TRBJ2-2,TRBV10-3,NA,AISESQSVTGELF
TRBJ2-5,TRBV30,few,AWSVRTGAQETQY
TRBJ2-3,TRBV5-4,NA,ASSLVPGSSTDTQY
TRBJ2-3,TRBV5-4,medium-sized,ASSLLGTGAVLGTDTQY
TRBJ1-2,TRBV7-2,NA,ASSFLFDRNSNYGYT
TRBJ1-2,TRBV5-1,NA,ASSTQGQGSYGYT
TRBJ2-3,TRBV2,NA,ASSELRGGGTDTQY
TRBJ2-7,TRBV27,once,ASSFGRSYEQY